What follows are 18 T cell receptor beta chains derived from one specimen sequenced in a study of blood T cell repertoires in COVID-19. The method was immunoSEQ multiplex PCR; TCRdb's version includes in-frame clones alone and lacks a portion of them. The sample lists 150,000 to 200,000 clones; 79% were seen once. Material: peripheral blood. These receptors all stem from a man aged 55 to 70 with active or convalescent COVID-19.

This clone was picked up a small number of times. The chain combines TRBV24-1 with TRBJ1-2; D is unresolved. CDR1 is KGHDR, CDR2 SFDVKD, per germline. This CDR3 region has 12 residues. Trimming removed 6 bases at V and 1 base at J, with 5 bases between. The CDR3 sequence is CATSRSNYGYTF. Here the CDR3 DNA reads TGTGCCACCAGTAGGAGTAACTATGGCTACACCTTC.

The V call is TRBV12-3 or TRBV12-4, the J call TRBJ1-1, with a weak D call TRBD1 (5 bases). The CDR3 runs 13 residues. V was cut by 6 bases and J by 5 bases, with 13 bases left in between. Written as DNA, the CDR3 is TGTGCCAGCAGGAGGAGGGGTCGGACTGAAGCTTTCTTT. Amino acid sequence: CASRRRGRTEAFF.

The CDR3 DNA reads TGTGCCAGCAGTCCCGGGACAGTAAGGAACACTGAAGCTTTCTTT. Translating it yields CASSPGTVRNTEAFF. The chain has TRBV6-5 and TRBJ1-1, with TRBD1 matching 7 bases. The CDR3 is 15 residues long. Germline assignment: CDR1 MNHEY and CDR2 SVGAGI. J gave up 1 base and V 5 bases, and 7 bases lay outside the gene matches.

This chain connects TRBV19 to TRBJ1-5; 9 nucleotides line up with TRBD1. CDR1 and CDR2 (germline): LNHDA, SQIVND (reference sequence). V shed 6 bases, J shed 1 base, and the junction held 10 bases outside the gene matches. This CDR3 region has 17 residues. This CDR3 is CASSGGLDRGSNQPQHF. CDR3 DNA: TGTGCCAGTAGCGGCGGTCTAGACAGGGGGAGCAATCAGCCCCAGCATTTT.

This clone was recorded only once. This rearrangement joins TRBV28 to TRBJ2-1; D call uncertain. V lost 2 bases to trimming and J lost 6 bases, with 8 bases between them. The CDR3 spans 13 residues. From germline, CDR1 is MDHEN and CDR2 SYDVKM. CDR3 sequence: CASSLGQINEQFF. DNA for the CDR3: TGTGCCAGCAGTTTAGGGCAGATCAATGAGCAGTTCTTC.

The J gene is TRBJ2-1, the V gene TRBV29-1, with TRBD1 matching over 9 bases. Unmatched junction bases numbered 10, after V lost 4 bases and J lost 6 bases. Germline V gene data show CDR1 as SQVTM and CDR2 as ANQGSEA. The CDR3 sequence is 15 residues long. CDR3 in DNA: TGCAGCGTTGGAGAGGACAGGGGAGTCGGCAATGAGCAGTTCTTC. Translating it yields CSVGEDRGVGNEQFF.

This clone was observed once. The V gene is TRBV7-9, the J gene TRBJ2-2; 8 bases line up with TRBD2. CDR1 and CDR2 (germline): SEHNR, FQNEAQ (reference sequence). The CDR3 totals 15 residues. J lost 6 bases, V lost 5 bases, and 8 bases had no gene match. Here the CDR3 reads CASSGSGTGAGELFF. The CDR3 DNA is TGTGCCAGCAGCGGTAGCGGGACCGGCGCCGGGGAGCTGTTTTTT.

The chain carries TRBV9 and TRBJ2-3, with 9 bases identical to TRBD1. The CDR3 totals 16 residues. The germline CDR1 and CDR2 sequences are SGDLS and YYNGEE. V was clipped by 4 bases and J by 5 bases; unmatched bases: 11. DNA of the CDR3: TGTGCCAGCAGCCCCCTTCGACAGGGGGGAGTAGATACGCAGTATTTT. This codes for CASSPLRQGGVDTQYF.

The rearrangement uses TRBV19 and TRBJ1-6; 9 positions match TRBD1. V trimming: 6 bases; J trimming: 7 bases; junction bases outside the gene matches: 7. The germline V gene encodes CDR1 LNHDA and CDR2 SQIVND (reference sequence). The CDR3 loop spans 15 amino acids. CDR3 nucleotides: TGTGCCAGTAGACCGAGGGACAGGGAAAATTCACCCCTCCACTTT. As protein: CASRPRDRENSPLHF.

The rearrangement joins TRBV25-1 to TRBJ1-3, with a tentative D call TRBD1 (5 bases). This CDR3 comprises 15 residues. V shed 6 bases and J shed 4 bases, with 16 bases lying between them. The V gene's germline CDR1 is MGHDK and CDR2 SYGVNS. The CDR3 here is CASSRRGATGNTIYF. The CDR3 nucleotides read TGTGCCAGCAGCCGAAGGGGTGCTACGGGAAACACCATATATTTT.

The J gene is TRBJ2-1, the V gene TRBV7-3, with D uncertain. Germline V CDR1 and CDR2: SGHTA, FQGTGA. Trimming left V 1 base short and J 7 bases short, with 14 bases between. The CDR3 totals 15 residues. The CDR3 DNA reads TGTGCCAGCAGCTTAAGGGCCCGATCAGAGAATGAGCAGTTCTTC. Translating gives CASSLRARSENEQFF.

The genes are TRBV3-1 (or the pseudogene TRBV3-2) and TRBJ1-1; D ambiguous. The CDR3 has 13 residues. Germline values: CDR1 LGHDT, CDR2 YNNKEL (reference sequence). V dropped 4 bases and J dropped 3 bases, with 9 bases sitting between them. The chain's CDR3 is CASSLRGDTEAFF. The CDR3 DNA sequence: TGTGCCAGCAGCCTTCGGGGAGACACTGAAGCTTTCTTT.

The rearrangement links TRBV7-9 to TRBJ1-4, with TRBD1 identical over 7 bases. The CDR3 runs 16 residues. Germline CDR1 SEHNR, CDR2 FQNEAQ (reference sequence). The V segment lost 5 bases and the J segment 6 bases; nucleotides outside the gene matches: 12. The CDR3 bases are TGTGCCAGCAGCCTCGATTCCCGGGACAGTTATGAAAAACTGTTTTTT. This translates into CASSLDSRDSYEKLFF. Variable domain in full (rest from reference TRBV7-9 and TRBJ1-4): DTGVSQNPRHKITKRGQNVTFRCDPISEHNRLYWYRQTLGQGPEFLTYFQNEAQLEKSRLLSDRFSAERPKGSFSTLEIQRTEQGDSAMYLCASSLDSRDSYEKLFFGSGTQLSVL.

The chain has TRBV6-5 and TRBJ2-5; the match to TRBD1 covers 9 bases. With V trimmed by 0 bases and J by 5 bases, 1 base remained unmatched. The CDR3 is made up of 14 amino acids. Looked up from germline, CDR1 is MNHEY and CDR2 is SVGAGI. Written as DNA, the CDR3 is TGTGCCAGCAGTTACTCGGGGACAGGGGAGACCCAGTACTTC. This encodes CASSYSGTGETQYF.

This clone was seen a handful of times. The chain recombines TRBV18 with TRBJ1-2; D might be TRBD1 (5 bases). Trimming shortened V by 3 bases and J by 2 bases, and 10 bases separated the two germline ends. CDR1 KGHSH and CDR2 LQKENI come from the germline V gene. The CDR3 has 14 residues. The CDR3 bases are TGTGCCAGCTCACCGGGAGGGGACAACTATGGCTACACCTTC. Translating gives CASSPGGDNYGYTF.

This chain uses TRBV14 with TRBJ2-3; D is perhaps TRBD1 (7 bases). The CDR3 covers 14 residues. Trimming took 4 bases from V and 2 from J, leaving 10 bases between them. Germline CDR1 is SGHDN and CDR2 is FVKESK. Written as DNA, the CDR3 is TGTGCCAGCAGCCGCGGGACAGCCACAGATACGCAGTATTTT. Protein sequence: CASSRGTATDTQYF.

V is TRBV6-2 or TRBV6-3 and J is TRBJ1-1; D gene ambiguous. V was pared by 0 bases and J by 1 base, with 9 bases between. This CDR3 is 15 amino acids long. CDR1 is MNHEY and CDR2 is SVGEGT in the germline V gene. The CDR3 protein is CASSYSKQSNTEAFF. The CDR3 nucleotides are TGTGCCAGCAGTTACTCGAAACAGTCGAACACTGAAGCTTTCTTT.

The J gene is TRBJ1-4, the V gene TRBV3-1 (or the pseudogene TRBV3-2); 8 bases are shared with TRBD1. The junction had 11 bases not matched to a gene; V was cut back by 10 bases and J by 10 bases. The CDR3 is 13 residues long. CDR1 LGHDT and CDR2 YNNKEL come from the germline V gene (reference sequence). The CDR3 is CATGGQGGGKLFF. The CDR3 region has the DNA TGTGCCACTGGAGGACAGGGAGGTGGAAAACTGTTTTTT.